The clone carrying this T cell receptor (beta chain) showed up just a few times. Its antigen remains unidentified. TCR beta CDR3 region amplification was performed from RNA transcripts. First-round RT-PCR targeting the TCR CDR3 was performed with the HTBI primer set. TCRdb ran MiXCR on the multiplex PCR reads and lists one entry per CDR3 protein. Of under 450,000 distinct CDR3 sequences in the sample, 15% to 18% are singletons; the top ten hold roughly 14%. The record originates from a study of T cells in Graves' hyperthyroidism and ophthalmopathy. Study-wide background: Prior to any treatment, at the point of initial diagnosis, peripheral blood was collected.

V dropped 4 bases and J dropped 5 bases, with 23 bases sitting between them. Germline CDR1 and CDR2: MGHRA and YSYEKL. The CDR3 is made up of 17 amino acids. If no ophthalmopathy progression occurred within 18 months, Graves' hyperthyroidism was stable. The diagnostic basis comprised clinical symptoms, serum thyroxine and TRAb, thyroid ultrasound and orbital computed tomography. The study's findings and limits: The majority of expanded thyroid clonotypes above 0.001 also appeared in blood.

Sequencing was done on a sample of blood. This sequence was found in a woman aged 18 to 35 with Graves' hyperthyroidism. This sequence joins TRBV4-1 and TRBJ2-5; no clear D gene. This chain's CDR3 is CASSLPAGGLKWETQYF. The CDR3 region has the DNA TGCGCCAGCAGCCTCCCGGCAGGTGGTCTGAAATGGGAGACCCAGTACTTC.